A single sample is the source of the 14 T cell receptor beta chains below, sequenced in a study of CD8 T cells in ankylosing spondylitis. TCRdb itself ran the 5' RACE reads through MiXCR, one entry per CDR3 protein. The profile shows about 220,000 distinct CDR3 sequences, under 30% of them singletons. Material for sequencing was blood, either unsorted or a sorted T cell fraction (not recorded which). The source of these receptors is a male donor with ankylosing spondylitis or in good health (not recorded which).

This clonotype has a count of ten or more. The chain combines TRBV29-1 with TRBJ2-7; 8 nucleotides line up with TRBD2. The CDR3 covers 14 residues. After removal of 6 bases from V and 0 bases from J, the junction contained 7 bases not matched to a gene. The germline V gene has CDR1 SQVTM and CDR2 ANQGSEA. The CDR3 protein is CSVGTGLGSYEQYF. DNA of the CDR3: TGCAGCGTGGGAACGGGACTAGGCTCCTACGAGCAGTACTTC.

The chain employs TRBV5-4 and TRBJ2-3; 10 positions agree with TRBD2. The V and J ends lost 5 bases and 1 base, in that order; junction bases with no gene match: 7. This CDR3 is 16 amino acids long. Germline V gives CDR1 SGHNT, CDR2 YYREEE (reference sequence). The CDR3 protein is CASSPSGSFGTDTQYF. The CDR3 DNA reads TGTGCCAGCAGTCCTAGCGGGAGCTTTGGCACAGATACGCAGTATTTT.

This clonotype has at least ten counts. This chain uses TRBV29-1 with TRBJ2-7; the match to TRBD2 covers 10 bases. This CDR3 spans 12 amino acids. With 6 bases clipped from V and 3 bases from J, the junction kept 2 bases outside the gene matches. CDR1 is SQVTM and CDR2 is ANQGSEA in the germline V gene. This CDR3 reads CSVKREGYEQYF. The CDR3 DNA follows: TGCAGCGTAAAGCGGGAGGGCTACGAGCAGTACTTC.

In its sample, this clonotype was seen many times. The V and J genes are TRBV20-1 and TRBJ2-3; 12 nucleotides line up with TRBD2. Trimming removed 5 bases from V and 6 bases from J; junction bases left unmatched: 18. Germline V gene lookup returns CDR1 DFQATT and CDR2 SNEGSKA (reference sequence). This CDR3 comprises 18 residues. CDR3: CSAAYLRGLAGGPDTQYF. Written as DNA, the CDR3 is TGCAGTGCTGCCTATCTCAGGGGGCTAGCGGGAGGGCCGGATACGCAGTATTTT.

V gene TRBV20-1 combines with J gene TRBJ2-3; 7 bases map to TRBD1. CDR1 and CDR2 from the germline V gene are DFQATT and SNEGSKA (reference sequence). CDR3 length: 19 amino acids. The ends lost 1 base at V and 0 bases at J; junction bases unmatched: 16. The CDR3 here is CSARGGRPGTVPSTDTQYF. Here the CDR3 DNA reads TGCAGTGCTAGAGGAGGGCGACCCGGGACAGTCCCTAGCACAGATACGCAGTATTTT.

This chain uses TRBV20-1 with TRBJ2-4; no clear D gene. The ends were cut back, 1 base at V and 2 bases at J, with 0 bases in the middle. Germline CDR1 reads DFQATT; CDR2 reads SNEGSKA (reference sequence). The CDR3 sequence is 11 residues long. The CDR3 here is CSARAKNIQYF. The CDR3 DNA is TGCAGTGCTAGAGCCAAAAACATTCAGTACTTC.

This clonotype came up once. Being one base from a much bigger clone, this may be a read error. This rearrangement joins TRBV12-3 or TRBV12-4 to TRBJ2-3, with unresolved D. The CDR3 contains 16 residues. Trimming removed 6 bases at V and 2 bases at J, with 18 bases between. CDR3 sequence reads: CASSLMSLVYTDTQYF. The CDR3 DNA sequence: TGTGCCAGCAGCCTCATGTCTCTAGTTTACACAGATACGCAGTATTTT.

This clonotype was seen a few times. The chain recombines TRBV7-9 with TRBJ2-7, with D possibly TRBD1 on 6 matching bases. The CDR3 is 15 amino acids. V lost 3 bases and J 4 bases, leaving 16 bases between the germline ends. From germline, CDR1 is SEHNR and CDR2 FQNEAQ (reference sequence). DNA of the CDR3: TGTGCCAGCAGCTTGGGGACACCAACCGAATACGAGCAGTACTTC. As protein: CASSLGTPTEYEQYF.

This clonotype was observed at least ten times. The CDR3, as DNA: TGCGCCAGCAGCGCAACAGGGACTGGGGCCAACGTCCTGACTTTC. This gives the protein CASSATGTGANVLTF. This rearrangement joins TRBV5-1 to TRBJ2-6; TRBD1 might be the D (6 bases). The CDR3 sequence is 15 residues long. Trimming took 4 bases from V and 2 from J, leaving 10 bases between them. The germline gives CDR1 SGHRS, CDR2 YFSETQ. The whole variable domain, filled in from reference TRBV5-1 and TRBJ2-6, reads KAGVTQTPRYLIKTRGQQVTLSCSPISGHRSVSWYQQTPGQGLQFLFEYFSETQRNKGNFPGRFSGRQFSNSRSEMNVSTLELGDSALYLCASSATGTGANVLTFGAGSRLTVL.

This clonotype was counted many times. The DNA for the CDR3 is TGTGCCAGCACCCGCGGACTTGACACAGATACGCAGTATTTT. Protein product: CASTRGLDTDTQYF. The genes are TRBV6-2 or TRBV6-3 and TRBJ2-3; D perhaps matches TRBD2 (5 bases). Germline V lookup: CDR1 MNHEY, CDR2 SVGEGT. This CDR3 region has 14 residues. The V end lost 7 bases, the J end lost 2 bases, and 13 bases lay between the germline ends.

This clonotype has at least ten counts. This chain connects TRBV15 to TRBJ1-6, with D uncertain. The CDR3 contains 16 residues. Deletions cut 0 bases from V and 9 bases from J, with 15 bases between. Germline V lookup: CDR1 LNHNV, CDR2 YYDKDF (reference sequence). The CDR3 spells CATSRDPAQSASPLHF. The CDR3, as DNA: TGTGCCACCAGCAGAGATCCGGCGCAGTCGGCTTCACCCCTCCACTTT. Complete variable domain (other parts from reference TRBV15 and TRBJ1-6): DAMVIQNPRYQVTQFGKPVTLSCSQTLNHNVMYWYQQKSSQAPKLLFHYYDKDFNNEADTPDNFQSRRPNTSFCFLDIRSPGLGDTAMYLCATSRDPAQSASPLHFGNGTRLTVT.

This clonotype was seen repeatedly, ten times or more. The V gene is TRBV12-3 or TRBV12-4, the J gene TRBJ1-5, with D uncertain. The CDR3 contains 16 residues. V was pared by 1 base and J by 5 bases, with 15 bases between. The CDR3 nucleotides are TGTGCCAGCAGTTTAGTTCGGAACAGCCCTCATCAGCCCCAGCATTTT. Its translation is CASSLVRNSPHQPQHF.

V usage is TRBV15 and J usage is TRBJ2-1, with TRBD2 matching 11 bases. The CDR3 is made up of 20 amino acids. Germline lookup yields CDR1 LNHNV and CDR2 YYDKDF (reference sequence). Trimming at V came to 0 bases and at J to 0 bases, leaving 10 bases not matched to a gene. This CDR3 is CATSRDLPGLAVSSYNEQFF. CDR3 coding DNA: TGTGCCACCAGCAGAGATCTACCGGGACTAGCGGTCAGCTCCTACAATGAGCAGTTCTTC.

The CDR3 nucleotides are TGCGCCAGCAGCTTGGGCGGTGATAGTGGTCAGCCCCAGCATTTT. It yields the protein CASSLGGDSGQPQHF. The chain couples TRBV5-1 to TRBJ1-5; unclear D gene. CDR1 and CDR2 (germline): SGHRS, YFSETQ. The CDR3 covers 15 residues. Trimming took off 0 bases at V and 6 bases at J, with 13 bases between the two ends.